This T cell receptor beta chain was captured in a study of T cell changes during pregnancy in multiple sclerosis. This CDR3 is 13 amino acids long. Germline loops: CDR1 SGDLS, CDR2 YYNGEE. V gave up 0 bases and J gave up 3 bases, with 7 bases separating them. Clones were read by immunoSEQ multiplex PCR, and TCRdb kept only the in-frame ones, dropping some. The table includes tens of thousands of clones, roughly 92% detected once. V gene TRBV9 combines with J gene TRBJ2-7; weak D call: TRBD2 (6 bases). This TCR came from a female donor in good health, enrolled as a control in a pregnancy study. Here the sequenced sample was peripheral blood, taken in the third trimester of pregnancy. CDR3 residues: CASSVAGDYEQYF. DNA for the CDR3: TGTGCCAGCAGCGTAGCGGGGGACTACGAGCAGTACTTC. Looking up the rest from reference TRBV9 and TRBJ2-7 gives the full variable domain: DSGVTQTPKHLITATGQRVTLRCSPRSGDLSVYWYQQSLDQGLQFLIQYYNGEERAKGNILERFSAQQFPDLHSELNLSSLELGDSALYFCASSVAGDYEQYFGPGTRLTVT.